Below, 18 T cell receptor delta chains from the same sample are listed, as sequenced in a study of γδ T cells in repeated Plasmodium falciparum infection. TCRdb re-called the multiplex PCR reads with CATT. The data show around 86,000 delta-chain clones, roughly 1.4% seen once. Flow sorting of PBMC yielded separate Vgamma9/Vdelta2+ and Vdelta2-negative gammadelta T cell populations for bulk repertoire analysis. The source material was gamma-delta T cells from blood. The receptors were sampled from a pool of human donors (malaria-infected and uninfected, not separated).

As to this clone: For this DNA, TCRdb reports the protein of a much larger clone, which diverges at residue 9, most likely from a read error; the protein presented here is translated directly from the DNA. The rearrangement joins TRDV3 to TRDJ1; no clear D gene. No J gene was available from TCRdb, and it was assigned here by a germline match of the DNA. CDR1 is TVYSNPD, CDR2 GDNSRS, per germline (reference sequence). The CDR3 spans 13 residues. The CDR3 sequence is CAFRRDYTGKLIF. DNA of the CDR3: TGTGCCTTTCGCCGCGACTACACCGGTAAACTCATCTTT.

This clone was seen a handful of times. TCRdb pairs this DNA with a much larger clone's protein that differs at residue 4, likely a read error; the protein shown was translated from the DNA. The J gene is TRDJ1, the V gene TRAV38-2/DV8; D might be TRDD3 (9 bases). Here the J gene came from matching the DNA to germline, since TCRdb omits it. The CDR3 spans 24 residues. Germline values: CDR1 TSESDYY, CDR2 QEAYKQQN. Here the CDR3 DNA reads TGTGCTTATGGGAGCCCAGTAGGCCTTCCTATTACTGGGGGACGTTCTGTTTACACCGATAAACTCATCTTT. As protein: CAYGSPVGLPITGGRSVYTDKLIF.

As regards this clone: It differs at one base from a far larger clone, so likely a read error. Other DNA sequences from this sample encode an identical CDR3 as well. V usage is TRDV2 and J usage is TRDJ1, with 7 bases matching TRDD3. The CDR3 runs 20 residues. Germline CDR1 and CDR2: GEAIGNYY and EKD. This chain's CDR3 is CACDTVGYGGGTPLTDKLIF. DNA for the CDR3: TGTGCCTGCGACACCGTCGGGTATGGTGGGGGAACGCCCCTCACCGATAAACTCATCTTT.

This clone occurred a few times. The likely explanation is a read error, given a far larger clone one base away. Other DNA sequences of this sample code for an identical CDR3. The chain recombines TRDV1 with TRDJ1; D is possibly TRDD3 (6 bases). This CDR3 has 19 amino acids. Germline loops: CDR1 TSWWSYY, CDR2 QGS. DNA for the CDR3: TGTGCTCTCGGGGAACTGGGTAGCTTCCCTCCCTACTACACCGATAAACTCATCTTT. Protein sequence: CALGELGSFPPYYTDKLIF.

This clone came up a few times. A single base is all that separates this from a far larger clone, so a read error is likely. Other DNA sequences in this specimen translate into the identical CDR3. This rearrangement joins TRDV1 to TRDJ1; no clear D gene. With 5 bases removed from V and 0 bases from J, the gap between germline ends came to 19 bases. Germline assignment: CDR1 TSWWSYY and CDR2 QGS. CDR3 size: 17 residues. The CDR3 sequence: CALGQGSPPRYTDKLIF. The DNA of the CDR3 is TGTGCTCTTGGGCAAGGCTCCCCTCCCCGTTACACCGATAAACTCATCTTT.

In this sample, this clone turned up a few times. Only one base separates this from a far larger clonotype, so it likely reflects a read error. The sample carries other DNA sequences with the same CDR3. The CDR3 DNA sequence: TGTGCTCTTGGGGGACCGGGTCGGCCTTCCTACGCTCCTACAGGGGGATACGCGGGCCTCATCTTT. Translation: CALGGPGRPSYAPTGGYAGLIF. The V segment is TRDV1, and no J call was made; no DNA check was done on the table's D call, TRDD3. The CDR3 totals 22 residues. Germline CDR1 is TSWWSYY and CDR2 is QGS.

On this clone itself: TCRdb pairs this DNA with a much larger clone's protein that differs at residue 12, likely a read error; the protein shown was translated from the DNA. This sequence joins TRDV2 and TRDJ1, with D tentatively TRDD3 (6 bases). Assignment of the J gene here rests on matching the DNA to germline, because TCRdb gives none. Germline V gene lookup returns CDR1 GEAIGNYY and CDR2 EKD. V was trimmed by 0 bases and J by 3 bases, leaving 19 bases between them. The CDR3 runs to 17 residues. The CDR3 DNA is TGTGCCTGTGACACCGGGGTACGCCCTGGGGACGCCGATAAACTCATCTTT. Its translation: CACDTGVRPGDADKLIF.

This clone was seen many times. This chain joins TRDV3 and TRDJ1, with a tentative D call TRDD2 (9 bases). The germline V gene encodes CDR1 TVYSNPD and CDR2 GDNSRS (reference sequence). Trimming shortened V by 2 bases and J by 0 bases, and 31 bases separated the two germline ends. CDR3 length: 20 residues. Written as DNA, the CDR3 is TGTGCCTTTCCCCCCTTCCTACGAGGGGGCTGGGGGAGACACACCGATAAACTCATCTTT. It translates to CAFPPFLRGGWGRHTDKLIF.

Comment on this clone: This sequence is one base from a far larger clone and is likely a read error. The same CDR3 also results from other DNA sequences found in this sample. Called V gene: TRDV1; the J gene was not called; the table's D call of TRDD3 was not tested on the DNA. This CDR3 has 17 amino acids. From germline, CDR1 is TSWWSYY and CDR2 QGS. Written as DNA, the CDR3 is TGTGCTCTTGCCTCCGAAGGGGACCGACGATACACTGATAAACTCATCTTC. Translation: CALASEGDRRYTDKLIF.

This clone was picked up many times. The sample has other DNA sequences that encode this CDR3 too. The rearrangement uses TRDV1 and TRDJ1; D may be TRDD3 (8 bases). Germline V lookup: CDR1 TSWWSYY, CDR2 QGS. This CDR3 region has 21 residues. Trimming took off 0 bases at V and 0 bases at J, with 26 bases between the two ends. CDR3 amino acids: CALGELFPTLLGVKYTDKLIF. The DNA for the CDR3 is TGTGCTCTTGGGGAACTGTTTCCTACGTTACTGGGGGTCAAATACACCGATAAACTCATCTTT.

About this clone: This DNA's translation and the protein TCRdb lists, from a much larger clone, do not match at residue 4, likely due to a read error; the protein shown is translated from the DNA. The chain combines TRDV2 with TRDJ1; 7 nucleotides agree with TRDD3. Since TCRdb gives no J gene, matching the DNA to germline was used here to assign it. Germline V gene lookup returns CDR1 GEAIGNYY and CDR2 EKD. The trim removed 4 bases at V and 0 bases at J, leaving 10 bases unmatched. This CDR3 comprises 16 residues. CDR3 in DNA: TGTGCCTGTGAGCCCTTACTGGGGACGTACACCGATAAACTCATCTTT. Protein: CACEPLLGTYTDKLIF.

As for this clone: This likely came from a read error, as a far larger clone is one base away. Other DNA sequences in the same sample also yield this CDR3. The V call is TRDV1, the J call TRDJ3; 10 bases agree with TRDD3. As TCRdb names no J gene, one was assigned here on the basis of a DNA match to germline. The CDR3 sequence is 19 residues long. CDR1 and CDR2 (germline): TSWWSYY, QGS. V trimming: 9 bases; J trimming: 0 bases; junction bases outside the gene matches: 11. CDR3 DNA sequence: TGTGCTCTCGGGATTACTGGGGGATCGAGCTCCTGGGACACCCGACAGATGTTTTTC. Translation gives CALGITGGSSSWDTRQMFF.

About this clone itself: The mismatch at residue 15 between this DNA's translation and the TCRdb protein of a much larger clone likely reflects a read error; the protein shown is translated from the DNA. The CDR3, as DNA: TGTGCCTGTGACATGGTAGGGGATACGCGATTCACCGATAAACGCATCTTT. Amino acids: CACDMVGDTRFTDKRIF. V usage is TRDV2 and J usage is TRDJ1; 9 nucleotides line up with TRDD3. Germline loops: CDR1 GEAIGNYY, CDR2 EKD. This CDR3 contains 17 residues.

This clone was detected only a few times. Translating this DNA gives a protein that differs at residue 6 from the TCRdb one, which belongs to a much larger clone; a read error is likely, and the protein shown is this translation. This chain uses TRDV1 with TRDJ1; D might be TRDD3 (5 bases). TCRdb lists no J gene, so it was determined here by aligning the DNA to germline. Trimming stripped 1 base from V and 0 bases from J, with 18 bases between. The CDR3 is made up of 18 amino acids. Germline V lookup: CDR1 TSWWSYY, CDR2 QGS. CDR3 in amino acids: CALGEHTFGPMYTDKLIF. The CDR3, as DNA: TGTGCTCTTGGGGAACATACGTTTGGACCGATGTACACCGATAAACTCATCTTT.

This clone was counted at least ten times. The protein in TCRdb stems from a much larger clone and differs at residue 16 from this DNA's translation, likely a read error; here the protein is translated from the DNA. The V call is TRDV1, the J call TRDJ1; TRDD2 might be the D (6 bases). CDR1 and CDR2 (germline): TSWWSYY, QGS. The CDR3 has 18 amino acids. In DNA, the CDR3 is TGTGCTCTTGGGGAAGTGGGAGGGATCCCATCCTACACCGATAAACCCATCTTT. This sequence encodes CALGEVGGIPSYTDKPIF.

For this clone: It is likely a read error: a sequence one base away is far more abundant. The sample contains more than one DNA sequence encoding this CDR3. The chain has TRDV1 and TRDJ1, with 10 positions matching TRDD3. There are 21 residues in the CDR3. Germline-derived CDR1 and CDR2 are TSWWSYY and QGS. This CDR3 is CALGEPPFPSIGGYGADKLIF. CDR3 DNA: TGTGCTCTTGGGGAACCCCCCTTCCCCTCAATCGGGGGATACGGGGCCGATAAACTCATCTTC.

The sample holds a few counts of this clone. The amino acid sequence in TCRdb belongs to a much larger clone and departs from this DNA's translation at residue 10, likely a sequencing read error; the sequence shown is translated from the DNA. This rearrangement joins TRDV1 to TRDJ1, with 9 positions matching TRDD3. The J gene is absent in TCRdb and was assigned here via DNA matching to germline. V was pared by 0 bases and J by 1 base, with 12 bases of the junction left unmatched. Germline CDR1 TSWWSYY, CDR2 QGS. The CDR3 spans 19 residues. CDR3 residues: CALGELVSRRGIPTDKLIF. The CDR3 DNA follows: TGTGCTCTTGGGGAACTAGTATCCCGGCGGGGGATACCCACCGATAAACTCATCTTT.

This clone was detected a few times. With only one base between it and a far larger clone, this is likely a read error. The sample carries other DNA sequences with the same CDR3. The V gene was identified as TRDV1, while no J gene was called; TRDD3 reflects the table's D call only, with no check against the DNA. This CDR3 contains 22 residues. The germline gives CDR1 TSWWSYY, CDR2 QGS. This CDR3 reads CALGVPFLSISYWGIRTDKLIF. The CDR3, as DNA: TGTGCTCTTGGGGTACCCTTCCTCTCGATCAGTTACTGGGGGATACGGACCGATAAGCTCATCTTT.